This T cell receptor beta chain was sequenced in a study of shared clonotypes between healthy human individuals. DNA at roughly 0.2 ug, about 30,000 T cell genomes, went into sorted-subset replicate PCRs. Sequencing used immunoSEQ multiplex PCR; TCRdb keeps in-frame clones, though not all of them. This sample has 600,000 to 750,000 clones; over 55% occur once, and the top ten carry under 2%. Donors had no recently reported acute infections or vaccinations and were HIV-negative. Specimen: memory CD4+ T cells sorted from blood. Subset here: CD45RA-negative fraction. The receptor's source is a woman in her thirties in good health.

CDR3 in DNA: TGTGCCATCAGCCGGGACTTTGACGAGAGCAATCAGCCCCAGCATTTT. This codes for CAISRDFDESNQPQHF. This chain uses TRBV10-3 with TRBJ1-5, with D tentatively TRBD1 (5 bases). V gave up 6 bases and J gave up 1 base, with 16 bases separating them. The length of the CDR3 is 16 residues. Per the germline V gene, CDR1 is ENHRY and CDR2 is SYGVKD.